Each of the 8 T cell receptor beta chains below was sequenced from the same sample in a study of shared clonotypes between healthy human individuals. Naive CD8 cells, CD45RO-negative and positively selected for CCR7, excluded terminally differentiated effector memory CD45RA+ cells. The assay was immunoSEQ multiplex PCR, and TCRdb's table has in-frame clones only and misses some. The sample carries more than 600,000 clones, under 95% recorded once. Sequencing was done on a sample of naive CD8+ T cells sorted from blood. All receptors derive from a man under 40 in good health.

The chain couples TRBV9 to TRBJ2-7; 11 bases agree with TRBD1. The V gene's germline CDR1 is SGDLS and CDR2 YYNGEE. Losses at the gene ends were 4 bases for V and 3 bases for J; bases not matched to a gene: 6. This CDR3 is built from 15 residues. CDR3 in amino acids: CASSIGTGGSYEQYF. The CDR3 DNA is TGTGCCAGCAGCATCGGGACAGGGGGGAGCTACGAGCAGTACTTC.

The CDR3: CASSKDREALHF. The CDR3 DNA follows: TGTGCCAGCAGCAAGGACAGGGAGGCCCTCCACTTT. V is TRBV7-9 and J is TRBJ1-6, with 8 bases aligning to TRBD1. From germline, CDR1 is SEHNR and CDR2 FQNEAQ (reference sequence). Losses at the gene ends were 5 bases for V and 14 bases for J; bases not matched to a gene: 5. The CDR3 is made up of 12 amino acids.

This clone was picked up many times. CDR3 nucleotide sequence: TGTGCCACCTCTGGGGCCGGGGGGAAGTACTTC. Translation: CATSGAGGKYF. The chain joins TRBV19 to TRBJ2-7; 7 bases map to TRBD2. V lost 10 bases to trimming and J lost 11 bases; unmatched junction nucleotides: 11. The germline CDR1 and CDR2 sequences are LNHDA and SQIVND (reference sequence). The CDR3 has 11 amino acids.

The chain combines TRBV6-4 with TRBJ2-1, with TRBD2 matching over 7 bases. Germline V gene sequence: CDR1 MRHNA, CDR2 SNTAGT. With 6 bases clipped from V and 5 bases from J, the junction kept 4 bases outside the gene matches. The CDR3 totals 13 residues. CDR3 loop: CASSSGNNNEQFF. DNA of the CDR3: TGTGCCAGCAGCAGCGGGAACAACAATGAGCAGTTCTTC.

This clone was seen a few times. The chain links TRBV9 to TRBJ1-2; 9 bases are shared with TRBD1. The germline V gene has CDR1 SGDLS and CDR2 YYNGEE. CDR3 length: 13 amino acids. Trimming removed 3 bases from V and 8 bases from J; junction bases left unmatched: 5. In nucleotides, the CDR3 is TGTGCCAGCAGCGGGGACAGGGCGCGAGGCTACACCTTC. It specifies CASSGDRARGYTF. The variable domain in full, completed from reference TRBV9 and TRBJ1-2, reads DSGVTQTPKHLITATGQRVTLRCSPRSGDLSVYWYQQSLDQGLQFLIQYYNGEERAKGNILERFSAQQFPDLHSELNLSSLELGDSALYFCASSGDRARGYTFGSGTRLTVV.

This chain joins TRBV29-1 and TRBJ2-7, with 9 bases matching TRBD1. Germline V CDR1 and CDR2: SQVTM, ANQGSEA. Trimming cost V 7 bases and J 0 bases; bases outside gene matches: 4. This CDR3 is 13 amino acids long. The CDR3 reads CSGRTGDSYEQYF. The CDR3 DNA is TGCAGCGGTCGGACAGGGGACTCCTACGAGCAGTACTTC.

J is TRBJ2-4 and V is TRBV21-1; the DNA was not compared with TRBD1, the D call given in the table. TRBV21-1 is listed as a pseudogene. The CDR3 has 18 amino acids. For the CDR3, the DNA is TGTGCCAGCAGCAAATCCCACAGGGGGCGGAAAGCCAAAAACATTCAGTACTTC. It codes for CASSKSHRGRKAKNIQYF.

This chain joins TRBV14 and TRBJ2-1; D call uncertain. The CDR3 is 14 amino acids. The germline gives CDR1 SGHDN, CDR2 FVKESK. V was clipped by 1 base and J by 8 bases, with 12 bases between them. CDR3 DNA: TGTGCCAGCAGCCAAGTATTGGGATCCCATGAGCAGTTCTTC. Its translation is CASSQVLGSHEQFF.